Given below is one T cell receptor beta chain in context. The target antigen is unknown. V dropped 7 bases and J dropped 5; count of bases not matched to a gene: 4. The CDR3 totals 13 residues. Germline V gives CDR1 MDHEN, CDR2 SYDVKM. Here immunoSEQ multiplex PCR was the method, and the copy in TCRdb shows in-frame clones only, minus some. The sample yields over 80,000 clones, about 82% seen once. The data originate from a study of graft-versus-host responses after intestinal transplantation. Study-wide background: Anti-thymocyte globulin induction preceded two to three years of tacrolimus and steroid maintenance in all recipients.

Findings and caveats of the study: Clonal ratios of graft-versus-host to host-versus-graft in allografts were high for patients exhibiting graft-donor T cell macrochimerism. After transplant, early declines in HvG clones were associated with peak levels of circulating GvH clones. GvH clones detected in recipient marrow included some appearing first in ileum or blood.

The receptor comes from a human patient who received an intestinal transplant, so some T cells may come from the graft donor. This sequence joins TRBV28 and TRBJ1-4, with TRBD1 matching over 7 bases. The input for sequencing was PBMCs, taken 255 days after intestinal transplant. This CDR3 reads CASTGTENEKLFF. CDR3 bases: TGTGCCAGCACCGGGACAGAAAATGAAAAACTGTTTTTT.